This T cell receptor (beta chain) was documented in a study of blood T cell repertoires in COVID-19 (dated by TCRdb to 2019 to 2021). A note on the overall study: Samples covering the acute and convalescent phases of COVID-19 were provided by collaborators in the United States, Italy and Spain. Nearly every sample came with metadata listing a de-identified subject ID, COVID-19 status, age in years and sex. Where available, HLA class I and class II types were obtained from metadata supplied by the sample provider rather than from assay-based typing. The repertoires were released in a freely available public database meant as a resource for research on the immune response to SARS-CoV-2. Deeply sampled blood TCRbeta repertoires from subjects exposed to, actively infected with, or recovered from COVID-19 were included in the dataset. The prospective study material was composed of cDNA or gDNA derived from T cells, B-cell-depleted T cells, or PBMCs. Samples came from the ongoing ImmuneRACE study (first 160 participants) plus 1,254 subjects from 6 global collaborators.

Collaborating institutions collected whole blood in K2EDTA tubes following their own protocols. For TCRbeta analysis, collaborators shipped samples as frozen whole blood, isolated PBMCs, or DNA extracted from either of those sample types. Comment on this clone: Its antigen is not yet known. Per-nucleotide qualities are absent, and no much larger clonotype sits a single base away.

The paper as a whole reports these results and caveats: Clinical and demographic metadata were provided uncurated, with the amount varying by source and participant.

The immunoSEQ Assay, a bias-controlled multiplex PCR, was used to amplify TCRbeta CDR3 regions from genomic DNA. From the authors' description of their analysis: Nucleated cell counts per sample were estimated from amplification of reference gene primers within the assay. To quantify the absolute abundance of each unique TCRbeta CDR3 rearrangement, sequence reads were collapsed and filtered. For each sample, productive Simpson clonality was calculated as the square root of Simpson's diversity index over productive rearrangements. Sourced from immuneACCESS, this table was stored by TCRdb with only in-frame sequences that have V and J called. A share of the clones is absent; for the studies checked, an unresolved V gene accounts for under half, and the remainder has no known explanation. The V and J calls and clone size were taken over from that table, and D and trimming were inferred from the DNA. The sample table records 84,000 or so clones; 75% to 85% of these occur just once. Jointly, the top ten make up roughly 21% of the sample.

Taken from cysteine to phenylalanine, the CDR3 has 15 residues. The retained sequence is limited to the CDR3, 45 bases, with the frame set at the first base. The germline V gene yields SNHLY for CDR1 and FYNNEI for CDR2. Germline trimming amounts to 7 bases on V and 0 bases on J, with 4 as the count of junction bases outside the gene matches. Recombination linked TRBV2 to TRBJ2-5, with TRBD2 identical over 11 junction bases. Material for sequencing was peripheral blood. The clonotype was recovered from a woman of 80 years or more with acute or convalescent COVID-19. The DNA sequence is as follows: TGTGCCAGCAAGCTAGCGGGAGGATACCAAGAGACCCAGTACTTC. Protein translation: CASKLAGGYQETQYF.